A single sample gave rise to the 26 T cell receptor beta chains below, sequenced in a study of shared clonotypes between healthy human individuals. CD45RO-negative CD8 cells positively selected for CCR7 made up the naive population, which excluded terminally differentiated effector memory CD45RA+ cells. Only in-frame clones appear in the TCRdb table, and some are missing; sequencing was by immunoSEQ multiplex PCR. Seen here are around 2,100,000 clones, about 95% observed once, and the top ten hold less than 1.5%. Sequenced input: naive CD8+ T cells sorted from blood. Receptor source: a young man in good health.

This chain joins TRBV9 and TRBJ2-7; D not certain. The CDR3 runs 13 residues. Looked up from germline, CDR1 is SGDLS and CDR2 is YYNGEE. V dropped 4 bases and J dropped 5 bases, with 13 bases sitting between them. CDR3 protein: CASSPRLGNEQYF. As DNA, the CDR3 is TGTGCCAGCAGCCCACGCTTGGGGAACGAGCAGTACTTC.

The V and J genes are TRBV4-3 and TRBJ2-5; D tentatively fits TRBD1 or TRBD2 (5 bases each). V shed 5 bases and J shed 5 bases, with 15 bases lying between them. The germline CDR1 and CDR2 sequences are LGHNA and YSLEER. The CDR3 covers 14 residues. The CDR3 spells CASSEIEGQETQYF. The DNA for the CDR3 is TGCGCCAGCAGCGAAATTGAGGGGCAGGAGACCCAGTACTTC.

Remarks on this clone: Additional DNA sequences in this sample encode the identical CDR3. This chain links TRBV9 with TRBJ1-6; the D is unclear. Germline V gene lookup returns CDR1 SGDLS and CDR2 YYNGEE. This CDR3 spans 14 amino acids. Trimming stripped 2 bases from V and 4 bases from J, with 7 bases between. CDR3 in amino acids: CASSVGSYNSPLHF. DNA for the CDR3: TGTGCCAGCAGCGTCGGGTCTTATAATTCACCCCTCCACTTT.

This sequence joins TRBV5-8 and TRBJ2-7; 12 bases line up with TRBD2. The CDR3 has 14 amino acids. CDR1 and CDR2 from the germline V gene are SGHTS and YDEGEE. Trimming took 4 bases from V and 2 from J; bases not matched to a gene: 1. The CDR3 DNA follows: TGTGCCAGCAGCGCTAGCGGGGGGGCCTACGAGCAGTACTTC. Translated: CASSASGGAYEQYF.

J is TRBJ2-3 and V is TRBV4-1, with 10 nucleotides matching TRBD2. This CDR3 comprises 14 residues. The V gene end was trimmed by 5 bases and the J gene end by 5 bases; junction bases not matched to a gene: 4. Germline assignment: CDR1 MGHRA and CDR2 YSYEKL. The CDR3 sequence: CASSWTSGGDTQYF. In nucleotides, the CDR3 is TGCGCCAGCAGCTGGACTAGCGGTGGAGATACGCAGTATTTT.

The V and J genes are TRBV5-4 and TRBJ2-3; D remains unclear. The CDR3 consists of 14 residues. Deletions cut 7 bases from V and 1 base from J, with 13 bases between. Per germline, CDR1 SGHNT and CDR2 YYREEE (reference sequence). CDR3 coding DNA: TGTGCCAGCCGTGGCGTTAGGGGCACAGATACGCAGTATTTT. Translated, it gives CASRGVRGTDTQYF.

CDR3 region: CASSSARDSPYEQYF. The DNA of the CDR3 is TGCGCCAGCAGCTCCGCCCGGGACAGCCCCTACGAGCAGTACTTC. This sequence joins TRBV5-1 and TRBJ2-7, with 7 bases aligning to TRBD1. The CDR3 sequence is 15 residues long. Germline trimming cut 3 bases from V and 2 bases from J; bases unmatched to any gene: 8. The germline V gene has CDR1 SGHRS and CDR2 YFSETQ.

The CDR3 region is CASSWPGAEAFF. The DNA for the CDR3 is TGTGCCAGCAGCTGGCCGGGGGCTGAAGCTTTCTTT. The gene calls are TRBV5-4 and TRBJ1-1; D is perhaps TRBD1 (5 bases). Germline loops: CDR1 SGHNT, CDR2 YYREEE (reference sequence). V lost 3 bases to trimming and J lost 6 bases, with 9 bases between them. CDR3 length: 12 residues.

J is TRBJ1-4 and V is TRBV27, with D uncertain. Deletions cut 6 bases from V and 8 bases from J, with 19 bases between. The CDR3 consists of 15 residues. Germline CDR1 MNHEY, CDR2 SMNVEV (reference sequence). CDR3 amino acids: CASSPDPLPVEKLFF. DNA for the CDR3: TGTGCCAGCAGCCCCGACCCTCTGCCAGTCGAAAAACTGTTTTTT.

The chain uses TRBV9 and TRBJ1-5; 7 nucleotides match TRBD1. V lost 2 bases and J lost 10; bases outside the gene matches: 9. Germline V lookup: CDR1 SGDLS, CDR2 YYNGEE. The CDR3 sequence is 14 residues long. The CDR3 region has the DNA TGTGCCAGCAGCGTCTCTGGACAGGCCGATCCCCAGCATTTT. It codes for CASSVSGQADPQHF.

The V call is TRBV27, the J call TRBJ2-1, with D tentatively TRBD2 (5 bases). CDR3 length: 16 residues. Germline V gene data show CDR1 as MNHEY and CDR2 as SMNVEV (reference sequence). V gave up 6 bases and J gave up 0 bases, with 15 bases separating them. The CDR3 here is CASSELGYYSYNEQFF. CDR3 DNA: TGTGCCAGCAGCGAACTAGGGTACTACTCCTACAATGAGCAGTTCTTC.

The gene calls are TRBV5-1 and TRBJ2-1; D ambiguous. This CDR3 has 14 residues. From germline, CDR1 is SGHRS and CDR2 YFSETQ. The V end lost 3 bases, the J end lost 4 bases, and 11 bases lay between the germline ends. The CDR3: CASSSGVFYNEQFF. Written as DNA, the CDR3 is TGCGCCAGCAGCTCAGGTGTCTTTTACAATGAGCAGTTCTTC. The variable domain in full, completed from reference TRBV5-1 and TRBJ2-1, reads KAGVTQTPRYLIKTRGQQVTLSCSPISGHRSVSWYQQTPGQGLQFLFEYFSETQRNKGNFPGRFSGRQFSNSRSEMNVSTLELGDSALYLCASSSGVFYNEQFFGPGTRLTVL.

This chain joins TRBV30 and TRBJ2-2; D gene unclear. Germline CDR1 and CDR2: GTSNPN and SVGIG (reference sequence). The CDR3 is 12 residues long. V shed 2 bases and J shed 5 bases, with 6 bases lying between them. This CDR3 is CAWSPLTGELFF. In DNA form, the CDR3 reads TGTGCCTGGAGTCCATTAACCGGGGAGCTGTTTTTT. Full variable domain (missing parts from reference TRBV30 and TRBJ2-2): SQTIHQWPATLVQPVGSPLSLECTVEGTSNPNLYWYRQAAGRGLQLLFYSVGIGQISSEVPQNLSASRPQDRQFILSSKKLLLSDSGFYLCAWSPLTGELFFGEGSRLTVL.

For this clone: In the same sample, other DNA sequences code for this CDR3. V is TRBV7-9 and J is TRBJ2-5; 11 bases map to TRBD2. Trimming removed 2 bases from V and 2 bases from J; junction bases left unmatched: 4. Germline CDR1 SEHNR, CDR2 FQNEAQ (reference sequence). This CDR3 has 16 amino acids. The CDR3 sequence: CASSLLAGGPQETQYF. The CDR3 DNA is TGTGCCAGCAGCTTATTAGCGGGGGGGCCTCAAGAGACCCAGTACTTC.

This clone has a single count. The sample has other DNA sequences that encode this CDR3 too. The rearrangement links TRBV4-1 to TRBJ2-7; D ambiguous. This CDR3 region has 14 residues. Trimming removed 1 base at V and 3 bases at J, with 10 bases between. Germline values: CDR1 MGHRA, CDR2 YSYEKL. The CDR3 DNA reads TGCGCCAGCAGCCAAGTCCAGGTTGGCTACGAGCAGTACTTC. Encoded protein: CASSQVQVGYEQYF.

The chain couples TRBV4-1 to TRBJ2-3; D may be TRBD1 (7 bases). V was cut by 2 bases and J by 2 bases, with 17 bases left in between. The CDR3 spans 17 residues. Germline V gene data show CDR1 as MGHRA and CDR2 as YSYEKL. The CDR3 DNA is TGCGCCAGCAGCCAAATCTTGGAGGGGGCCGACACAGATACGCAGTATTTT. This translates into CASSQILEGADTDTQYF.

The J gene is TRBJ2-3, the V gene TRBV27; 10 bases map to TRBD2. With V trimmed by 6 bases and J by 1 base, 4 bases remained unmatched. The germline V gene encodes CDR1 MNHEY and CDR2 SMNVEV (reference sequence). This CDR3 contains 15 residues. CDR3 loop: CASRKRGGRTDTQYF. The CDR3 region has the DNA TGTGCCAGCAGGAAGCGGGGGGGCCGCACAGATACGCAGTATTTT.

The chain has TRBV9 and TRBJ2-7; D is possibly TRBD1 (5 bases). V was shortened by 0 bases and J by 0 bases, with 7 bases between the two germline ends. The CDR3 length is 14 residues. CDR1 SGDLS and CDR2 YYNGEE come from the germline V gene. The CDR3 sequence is CASSVADNSYEQYF. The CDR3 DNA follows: TGTGCCAGCAGCGTAGCGGACAACTCCTACGAGCAGTACTTC.

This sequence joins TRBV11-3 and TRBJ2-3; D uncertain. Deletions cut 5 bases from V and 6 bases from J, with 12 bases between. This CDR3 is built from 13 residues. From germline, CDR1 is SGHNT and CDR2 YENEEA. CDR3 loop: CASSPDGRDTQYF. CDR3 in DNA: TGTGCCAGCAGCCCCGACGGTCGGGATACGCAGTATTTT. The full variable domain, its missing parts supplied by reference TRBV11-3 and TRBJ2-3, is EAGVVQSPRYKIIEKKQPVAFWCNPISGHNTLYWYLQNLGQGPELLIRYENEEAVDDSQLPKDRFSAERLKGVDSTLKIQPAELGDSAVYLCASSPDGRDTQYFGPGTRLTVL.

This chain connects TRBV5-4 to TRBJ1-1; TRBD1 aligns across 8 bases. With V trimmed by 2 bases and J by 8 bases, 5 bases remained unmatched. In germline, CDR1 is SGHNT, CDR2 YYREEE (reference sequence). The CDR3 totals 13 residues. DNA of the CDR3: TGTGCCAGCAGCTTTCAGGGGGCGAGGGAAGCTTTCTTT. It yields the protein CASSFQGAREAFF.

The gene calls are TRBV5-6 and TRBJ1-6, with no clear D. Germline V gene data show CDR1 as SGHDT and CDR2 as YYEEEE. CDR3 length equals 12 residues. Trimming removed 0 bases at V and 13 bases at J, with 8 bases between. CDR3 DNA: TGTGCCAGCAGCTTGGTCGGAGGTCCCCTCCACTTT. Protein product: CASSLVGGPLHF. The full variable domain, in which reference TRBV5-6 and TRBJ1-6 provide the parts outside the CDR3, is DAGVTQSPTHLIKTRGQQVTLRCSPKSGHDTVSWYQQALGQGPQFIFQYYEEEERQRGNFPDRFSGHQFPNYSSELNVNALLLGDSALYLCASSLVGGPLHFGNGTRLTVT.

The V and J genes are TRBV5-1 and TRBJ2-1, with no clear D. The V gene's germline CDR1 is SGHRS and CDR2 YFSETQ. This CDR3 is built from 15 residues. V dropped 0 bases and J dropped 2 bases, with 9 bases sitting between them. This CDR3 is CASSLGIPPYNEQFF. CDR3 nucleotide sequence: TGCGCCAGCAGCTTGGGAATACCCCCCTACAATGAGCAGTTCTTC.

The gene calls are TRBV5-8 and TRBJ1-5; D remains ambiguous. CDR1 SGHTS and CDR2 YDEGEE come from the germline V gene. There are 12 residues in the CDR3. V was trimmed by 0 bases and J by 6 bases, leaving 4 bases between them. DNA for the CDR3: TGTGCCAGCAGCTTGGGGAGTCAGCCCCAGCATTTT. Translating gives CASSLGSQPQHF.

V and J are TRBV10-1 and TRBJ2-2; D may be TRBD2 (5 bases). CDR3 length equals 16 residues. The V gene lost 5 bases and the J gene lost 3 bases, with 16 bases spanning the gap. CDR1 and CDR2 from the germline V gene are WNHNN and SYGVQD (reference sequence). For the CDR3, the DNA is TGCGCCAGCAGTCCCTACCCGGGAACCGACACCGGGGAGCTGTTTTTT. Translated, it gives CASSPYPGTDTGELFF.

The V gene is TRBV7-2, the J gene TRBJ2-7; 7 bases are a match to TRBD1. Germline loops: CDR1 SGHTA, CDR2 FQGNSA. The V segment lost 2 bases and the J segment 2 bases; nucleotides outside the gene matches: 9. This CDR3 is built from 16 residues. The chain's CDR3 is CASSLHPGRGPYEQYF. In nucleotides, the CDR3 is TGTGCCAGCAGCTTACACCCGGGAAGGGGGCCCTACGAGCAGTACTTC.

Here the CDR3 reads CASSLGAAGPSTDTQYF. The CDR3, as DNA: TGTGCCAGCAGTTTAGGGGCAGCGGGACCCAGCACAGATACGCAGTATTTT. V and J are TRBV27 and TRBJ2-3; 7 bases are shared with TRBD2. This CDR3 is built from 17 residues. CDR1 is MNHEY, CDR2 SMNVEV, per germline (reference sequence). Germline trimming cut 2 bases from V and 0 bases from J; bases unmatched to any gene: 8.